This T cell receptor (beta chain) was obtained from a study of T cells in Graves' hyperthyroidism and ophthalmopathy. The CDR3 is made up of 15 amino acids. Germline V gene lookup returns CDR1 LGHDT and CDR2 YNNKEL (reference sequence). V lost 4 bases and J lost 1, with 14 bases in between. Subjects aged 18 to 65 presented with newly diagnosed hyperthyroidism of less than 2 months' duration. It was RNA transcripts that yielded the amplified TCR beta CDR3 regions. Initially, a first-round RT-PCR of the TCR CDR3 employed the HTBI primer set. TCRdb ran MiXCR on the multiplex PCR reads and lists one entry per CDR3 protein. The table includes roughly 250,000 distinct CDR3 sequences, roughly 14% detected once.

Sequences were obtained from blood. This clonotype was obtained from a woman in her 40s with Graves' hyperthyroidism that later progressed to Graves' ophthalmopathy. The V and J genes are TRBV3-1 and TRBJ2-7, with D possibly called TRBD1 or TRBD2 (5 bases each). The CDR3 sequence: CASSPRGDPSYEQYF. As DNA, the CDR3 is TGTGCCAGCAGCCCAAGAGGGGATCCTTCCTACGAGCAGTACTTC.